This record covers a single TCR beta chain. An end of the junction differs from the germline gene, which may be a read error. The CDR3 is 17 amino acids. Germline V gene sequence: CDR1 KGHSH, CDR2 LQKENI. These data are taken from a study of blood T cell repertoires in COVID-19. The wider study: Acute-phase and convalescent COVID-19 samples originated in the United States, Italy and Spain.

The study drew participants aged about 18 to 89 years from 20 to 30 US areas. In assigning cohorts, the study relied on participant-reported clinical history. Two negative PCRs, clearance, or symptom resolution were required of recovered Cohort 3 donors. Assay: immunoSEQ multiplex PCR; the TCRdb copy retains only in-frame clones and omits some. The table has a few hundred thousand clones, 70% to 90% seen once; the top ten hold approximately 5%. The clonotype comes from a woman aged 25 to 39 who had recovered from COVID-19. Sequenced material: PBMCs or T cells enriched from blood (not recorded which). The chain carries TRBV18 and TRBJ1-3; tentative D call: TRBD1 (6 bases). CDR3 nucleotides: TGTGCCAGCTCTCCACGAGTTGACAGGAGCGCTGGAAACACCATATATTTT. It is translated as CASSPRVDRSAGNTIYF.